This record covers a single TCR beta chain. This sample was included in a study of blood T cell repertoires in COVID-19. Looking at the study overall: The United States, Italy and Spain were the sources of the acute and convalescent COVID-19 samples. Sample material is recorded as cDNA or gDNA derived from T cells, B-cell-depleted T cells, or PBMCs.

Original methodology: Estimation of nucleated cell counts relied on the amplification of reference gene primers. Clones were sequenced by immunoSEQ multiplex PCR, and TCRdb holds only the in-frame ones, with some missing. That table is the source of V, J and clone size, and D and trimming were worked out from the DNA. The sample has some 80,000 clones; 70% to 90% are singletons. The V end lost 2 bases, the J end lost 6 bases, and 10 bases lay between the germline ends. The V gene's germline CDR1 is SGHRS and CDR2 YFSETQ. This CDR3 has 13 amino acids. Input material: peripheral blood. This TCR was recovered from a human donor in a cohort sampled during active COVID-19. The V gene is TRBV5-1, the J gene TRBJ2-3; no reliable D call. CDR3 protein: CASSFLESDTQYF. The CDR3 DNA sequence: TGCGCCAGCAGCTTTCTAGAATCGGATACGCAGTATTTT.